The 28 T cell receptor beta chains presented below share a single source sample, sequenced in a study of shared clonotypes between healthy human individuals. Using immunoSEQ multiplex PCR, the repertoire was profiled, and TCRdb retains in-frame clones only, with some absent. The data hold 2 million to 2.5 million clones, with 90% to 97% observed a single time. The sample comprised naive CD4+ T cells sorted from blood. Specified subset: CD45RA+ positively selected. These receptors were obtained from a man aged 18-30 years in good health.

Only one count was recorded for this clone. CDR3 DNA: TGTGCCAGCAGTCTGAACCCGGGGACAGATACGCAGTATTTT. The encoded protein is CASSLNPGTDTQYF. V gene TRBV28 combines with J gene TRBJ2-3; a possible D gene is TRBD2 (5 bases). CDR1 is MDHEN and CDR2 is SYDVKM in the germline V gene. The V gene lost 5 bases and the J gene lost 3 bases, with 12 bases spanning the gap. The CDR3 is 14 amino acids.

The chain has TRBV30 and TRBJ1-5; D call uncertain. Germline CDR1 GTSNPN, CDR2 SVGIG (reference sequence). Trimming stripped 2 bases from V and 1 base from J, with 9 bases between. This CDR3 has 14 residues. This CDR3 reads CAWSPGRSNQPQHF. The CDR3 region has the DNA TGTGCCTGGAGTCCCGGGCGAAGCAATCAGCCCCAGCATTTT. Complete variable domain (other parts from reference TRBV30 and TRBJ1-5): SQTIHQWPATLVQPVGSPLSLECTVEGTSNPNLYWYRQAAGRGLQLLFYSVGIGQISSEVPQNLSASRPQDRQFILSSKKLLLSDSGFYLCAWSPGRSNQPQHFGDGTRLSIL.

The chain combines TRBV6-5 with TRBJ1-3; 9 positions agree with TRBD1. V trimming: 6 bases; J trimming: 4 bases; junction bases outside the gene matches: 7. The V gene's germline CDR1 is MNHEY and CDR2 SVGAGI. The CDR3 loop spans 15 amino acids. CDR3 bases: TGTGCCAGCAGGGCTGCTGGGACAGGGGGAAACACCATATATTTT. As protein: CASRAAGTGGNTIYF.

The J gene is TRBJ2-1, the V gene TRBV2, with no clear D. With 3 bases removed from V and 3 bases from J, the gap between germline ends came to 6 bases. The CDR3 extends over 13 amino acids. From germline, CDR1 is SNHLY and CDR2 FYNNEI. CDR3 DNA sequence: TGTGCCAGCAGTGAGCTCGACTACAATGAGCAGTTCTTC. Amino acid sequence: CASSELDYNEQFF.

In this sample, this clone turned up once. The chain recombines TRBV30 with TRBJ1-1; 7 nucleotides agree with TRBD1. CDR1 and CDR2 from the germline V gene are GTSNPN and SVGIG (reference sequence). J was trimmed by 4 bases and V by 7 bases; bases with no gene match: 6. This CDR3 contains 12 residues. DNA for the CDR3: TGTGCCTTCCACGACAGGGCCACTGAAGCTTTCTTT. Amino acids: CAFHDRATEAFF.

The V call is TRBV12-5, the J call TRBJ2-2; a weak D match, TRBD1 (7 bases). Deletions cut 5 bases from V and 0 bases from J, with 10 bases between. The germline CDR1 and CDR2 sequences are LGHNT and FRNRAP. The CDR3 runs 15 residues. In nucleotides, the CDR3 is TGTGCTAGTGGTGCGGGACAGACGAACACCGGGGAGCTGTTTTTT. Translated, it gives CASGAGQTNTGELFF.

This sequence joins TRBV7-2 and TRBJ2-7; TRBD1 agrees at 8 bases. V gave up 5 bases and J gave up 5 bases; unmatched junction bases: 8. The CDR3 has 14 residues. Germline-derived CDR1 and CDR2 are SGHTA and FQGNSA. The chain's CDR3 is CASSTRKGQDEQYF. As DNA, the CDR3 is TGTGCCAGCAGCACCAGAAAGGGACAGGACGAGCAGTACTTC.

V gene TRBV29-1 combines with J gene TRBJ2-3; D call uncertain. The CDR3 runs to 13 residues. Germline V gene data show CDR1 as SQVTM and CDR2 as ANQGSEA. Trimming stripped 4 bases from V and 6 bases from J, with 14 bases between. CDR3 DNA: TGCAGCGTTGCTCCCCCGTCGAGGGATACGCAGTATTTT. Translating it yields CSVAPPSRDTQYF.

The chain is built from TRBV18 and TRBJ1-1; 8 nucleotides agree with TRBD1. Germline-derived CDR1 and CDR2 are KGHSH and LQKENI. This CDR3 comprises 15 residues. Trimming cost V 3 bases and J 1 base; bases outside gene matches: 4. For the CDR3, the DNA is TGTGCCAGCTCACCGATGACAGGGGCGAACACTGAAGCTTTCTTT. Protein: CASSPMTGANTEAFF.

V is TRBV14 and J is TRBJ1-6, with D hard to call. The CDR3 loop spans 15 amino acids. With 0 bases removed from V and 7 bases from J, the gap between germline ends came to 10 bases. The germline CDR1 and CDR2 sequences are SGHDN and FVKESK. CDR3 residues: CASSQDLRRNSPLHF. CDR3 bases: TGTGCCAGCAGCCAAGACTTACGAAGGAATTCACCCCTCCACTTT. Variable domain in full (rest from reference TRBV14 and TRBJ1-6): EAGVTQFPSHSVIEKGQTVTLRCDPISGHDNLYWYRRVMGKEIKFLLHFVKESKQDESGMPNNRFLAERTGGTYSTLKVQPAELEDSGVYFCASSQDLRRNSPLHFGNGTRLTVT.

Worth noting for this clone: Other nucleotide sequences in the sample specify the same CDR3. Here the CDR3 reads CAISGTTNTEAFF. For the CDR3, the DNA is TGTGCCATCAGTGGCACTACGAACACTGAAGCTTTCTTT. The chain joins TRBV10-3 to TRBJ1-1, with unresolved D. Germline V CDR1 and CDR2: ENHRY, SYGVKD. V was cut by 4 bases and J by 1 base, with 7 bases left in between. The CDR3 runs to 13 residues.

V is TRBV2 and J is TRBJ2-1; 10 bases match TRBD2. In germline, CDR1 is SNHLY, CDR2 FYNNEI. Germline trimming cut 6 bases from V and 2 bases from J; bases unmatched to any gene: 4. The CDR3 has 15 amino acids. DNA of the CDR3: TGTGCCAGCAGACTACTAGCGGGGACCTACAATGAGCAGTTCTTC. It yields the protein CASRLLAGTYNEQFF.

Details on this clone: One end of the junction does not line up with germline, which may come from a read error. This rearrangement joins TRBV5-1 to TRBJ2-1; D is undetermined. The CDR3 loop spans 14 amino acids. CDR1 SGHRS and CDR2 YFSETQ come from the germline V gene. CDR3 in DNA: TGCGCCAGCAGGTTGGGCGTTTTAGACAATGAGCAGTTCTTC. It codes for CASRLGVLDNEQFF.

The chain links TRBV10-3 to TRBJ2-5, with 8 bases fitting TRBD2. This CDR3 spans 15 amino acids. The germline V gene has CDR1 ENHRY and CDR2 SYGVKD. V gave up 4 bases and J gave up 4 bases; unmatched junction bases: 8. The DNA of the CDR3 is TGTGCCATCAGTGGGACTAGCAAATCTGCAGAGACCCAGTACTTC. Its protein is CAISGTSKSAETQYF.

V usage is TRBV5-1 and J usage is TRBJ2-1, with 7 nucleotides matching TRBD2. J lost 8 bases, V lost 4 bases, and 12 bases had no gene match. Germline assignment: CDR1 SGHRS and CDR2 YFSETQ. This CDR3 region has 15 residues. CDR3 nucleotides: TGCGCCAGCAGCCGCCCCAGCGGGAACCGAGATGAGCAGTTCTTC. Translation gives CASSRPSGNRDEQFF.

This chain joins TRBV7-3 and TRBJ2-3; TRBD1 matches at 8 bases. The CDR3 consists of 14 residues. Germline lookup yields CDR1 SGHTA and CDR2 FQGTGA. The J segment lost 2 bases and the V segment lost 3 bases, leaving 1 base of the junction unmatched. CDR3 in DNA: TGTGCCAGCAGCTTGGACAGGGACACAGATACGCAGTATTTT. Its translation: CASSLDRDTDTQYF. Full variable domain (remainder filled in from reference TRBV7-3 and TRBJ2-3): GAGVSQTPSNKVTEKGKYVELRCDPISGHTALYWYRQSLGQGPEFLIYFQGTGAADDSGLPNDRFFAVRPEGSVSTLKIQRTERGDSAVYLCASSLDRDTDTQYFGPGTRLTVL.

The J gene is TRBJ2-1, the V gene TRBV5-1, with TRBD2 matching 7 bases. The CDR3 contains 14 residues. Trimming removed 4 bases from V and 6 bases from J; junction bases left unmatched: 7. From germline, CDR1 is SGHRS and CDR2 YFSETQ. CDR3 bases: TGCGCCAGCAGCATTGGGGAGGGGACCAATGAGCAGTTCTTC. Translation: CASSIGEGTNEQFF.

The CDR3, as DNA: TGTGCCAGCAGCGAAGGAGGGGGGACAGGGGATAATGAGCAGTTCTTC. Residues: CASSEGGGTGDNEQFF. This rearrangement joins TRBV11-3 to TRBJ2-1; 10 positions agree with TRBD1. The germline CDR1 and CDR2 sequences are SGHNT and YENEEA. With V trimmed by 5 bases and J by 7 bases, 11 bases remained unmatched. This CDR3 spans 16 amino acids.

The chain combines TRBV7-2 with TRBJ1-2; 9 bases line up with TRBD1. Germline CDR1 is SGHTA and CDR2 is FQGNSA. V lost 1 base, J lost 5 bases, and 5 bases stayed unmatched. The CDR3 has 15 amino acids. The CDR3 DNA reads as TGTGCCAGCAGCTTAGTAATCGGACAGGGGTATGGCTACACCTTC. Translated, it gives CASSLVIGQGYGYTF.

This sequence joins TRBV5-1 and TRBJ2-1; 9 nucleotides match TRBD2. The V gene end was trimmed by 3 bases and the J gene end by 2 bases; junction bases not matched to a gene: 27. Germline V gene sequence: CDR1 SGHRS, CDR2 YFSETQ. This CDR3 spans 23 amino acids. The CDR3 DNA follows: TGCGCCAGCAGCTACCATGGAGGTCCGAGGGGGACTAGCTCACGGGCAACCTACAATGAGCAGTTCTTC. Its protein is CASSYHGGPRGTSSRATYNEQFF.

This chain joins TRBV4-1 and TRBJ2-1; TRBD2 might be the D (6 bases). Germline assignment: CDR1 MGHRA and CDR2 YSYEKL. CDR3 length: 17 residues. V was cut by 0 bases and J by 5 bases, with 17 bases left in between. The CDR3 loop is CASSQEGSGRPNNEQFF. In nucleotides, the CDR3 is TGCGCCAGCAGCCAAGAAGGTTCCGGGAGACCAAACAATGAGCAGTTCTTC.

The V gene is TRBV4-1, the J gene TRBJ2-3; D call uncertain. CDR1 and CDR2 from the germline V gene are MGHRA and YSYEKL. Trimming stripped 0 bases from V and 4 bases from J, with 11 bases between. This CDR3 comprises 15 residues. The DNA for the CDR3 is TGCGCCAGCAGCCAAGAGGTAGTCCCGGCAGATACGCAGTATTTT. As protein: CASSQEVVPADTQYF.

This chain uses TRBV4-3 with TRBJ2-3; 7 positions agree with TRBD2. Germline V lookup: CDR1 LGHNA, CDR2 YSLEER. The CDR3 is 15 residues long. V shed 1 base and J 4 bases; nucleotides not matched to a gene: 5. As DNA, the CDR3 is TGCGCCAGCAGCCAAGGGGCTGCGGGGGCAGATACGCAGTATTTT. Translating it yields CASSQGAAGADTQYF.

This sequence joins TRBV5-1 and TRBJ1-2, with no clear D. The CDR3 covers 15 residues. From germline, CDR1 is SGHRS and CDR2 YFSETQ. The V end was cut by 5 bases, the J end by 4 bases, with 18 bases between. For the CDR3, the DNA is TGCGCCAGCAGTTCCGGTGATGCCAGCCGCTATGGCTACACCTTC. Protein product: CASSSGDASRYGYTF.

The V gene is TRBV7-3, the J gene TRBJ2-7, with 7 bases matching TRBD1. The trim removed 4 bases at V and 2 bases at J, leaving 8 bases unmatched. This CDR3 spans 15 amino acids. Germline values: CDR1 SGHTA, CDR2 FQGTGA. CDR3 nucleotides: TGTGCCAGCAGCTCTAGCCGACAGGGCCCCTACGAGCAGTACTTC. Protein: CASSSSRQGPYEQYF. Full variable domain (remainder filled in from reference TRBV7-3 and TRBJ2-7): GAGVSQTPSNKVTEKGKYVELRCDPISGHTALYWYRQSLGQGPEFLIYFQGTGAADDSGLPNDRFFAVRPEGSVSTLKIQRTERGDSAVYLCASSSSRQGPYEQYFGPGTRLTVT.

This chain connects TRBV25-1 to TRBJ2-5, with TRBD2 matching over 12 bases. This CDR3 is built from 14 residues. Losses at the gene ends were 2 bases for V and 11 bases for J; bases not matched to a gene: 6. The V gene's germline CDR1 is MGHDK and CDR2 SYGVNS. The CDR3 here is CASSEPGTSGLQYF. The DNA for the CDR3 is TGTGCCAGCAGTGAACCCGGGACTAGCGGGTTGCAGTACTTC.

The chain combines TRBV20-1 with TRBJ2-1, with TRBD1 as a possible D gene (6 bases). The CDR3 sequence is 11 residues long. Trimming stripped 6 bases from V and 15 bases from J, with 18 bases between. Germline V lookup: CDR1 DFQATT, CDR2 SNEGSKA (reference sequence). The CDR3 DNA reads as TGCAGTGCGTACCGGGACATCAATAGGTTCTTC. Amino acids: CSAYRDINRFF.

This CDR3 is CASSSKAGVRETQYF. The CDR3 region has the DNA TGTGCCAGCAGTTCTAAAGCGGGAGTGCGAGAGACCCAGTACTTC. The V call is TRBV27, the J call TRBJ2-5, with 8 bases identical to TRBD2. The CDR3 consists of 15 residues. Germline trimming cut 4 bases from V and 4 bases from J; bases unmatched to any gene: 8. Germline CDR1 is MNHEY and CDR2 is SMNVEV (reference sequence).